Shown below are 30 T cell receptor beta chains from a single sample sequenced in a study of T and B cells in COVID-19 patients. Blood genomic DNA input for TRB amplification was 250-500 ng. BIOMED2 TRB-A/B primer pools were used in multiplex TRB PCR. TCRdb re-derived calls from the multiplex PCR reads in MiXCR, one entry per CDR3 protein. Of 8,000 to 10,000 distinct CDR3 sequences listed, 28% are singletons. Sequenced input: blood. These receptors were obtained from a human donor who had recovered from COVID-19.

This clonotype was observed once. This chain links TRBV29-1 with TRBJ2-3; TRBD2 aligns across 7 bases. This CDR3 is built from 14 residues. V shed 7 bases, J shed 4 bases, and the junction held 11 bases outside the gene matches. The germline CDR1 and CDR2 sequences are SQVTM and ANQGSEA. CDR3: CSATRGVGADTQYF. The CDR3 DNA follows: TGCAGCGCGACTCGGGGGGTGGGCGCAGATACGCAGTATTTT.

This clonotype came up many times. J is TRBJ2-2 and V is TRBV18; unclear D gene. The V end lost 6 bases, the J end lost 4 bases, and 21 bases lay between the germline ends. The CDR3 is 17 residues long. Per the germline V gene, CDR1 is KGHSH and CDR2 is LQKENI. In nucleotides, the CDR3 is TGTGCCAGCTCCCTACCTCGCCCGGGCCGGCTCACCGGGGAGCTGTTTTTT. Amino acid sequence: CASSLPRPGRLTGELFF. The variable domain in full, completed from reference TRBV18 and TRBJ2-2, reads NAGVMQNPRHLVRRRGQEARLRCSPMKGHSHVYWYRQLPEEGLKFMVYLQKENIIDESGMPKERFSAEFPKEGPSILRIQQVVRGDSAAYFCASSLPRPGRLTGELFFGEGSRLTVL.

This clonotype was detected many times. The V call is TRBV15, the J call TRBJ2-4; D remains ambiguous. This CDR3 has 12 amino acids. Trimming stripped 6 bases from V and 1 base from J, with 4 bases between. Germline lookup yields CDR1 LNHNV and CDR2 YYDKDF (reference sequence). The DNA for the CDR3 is TGTGCCACCAGGCAGGCCAAAAACATTCAGTACTTC. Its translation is CATRQAKNIQYF.

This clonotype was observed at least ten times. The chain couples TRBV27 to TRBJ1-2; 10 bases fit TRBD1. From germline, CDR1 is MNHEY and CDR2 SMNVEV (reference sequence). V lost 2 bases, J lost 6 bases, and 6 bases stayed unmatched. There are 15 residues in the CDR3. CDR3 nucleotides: TGTGCCAGCAGTTTAAGGACAGGGGGGACCGATGGCTACACCTTC. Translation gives CASSLRTGGTDGYTF.

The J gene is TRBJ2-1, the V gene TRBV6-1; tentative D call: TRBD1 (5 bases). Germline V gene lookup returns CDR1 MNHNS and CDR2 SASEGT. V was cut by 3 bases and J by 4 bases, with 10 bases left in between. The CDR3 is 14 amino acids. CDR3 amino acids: CASSDATVYNEQFF. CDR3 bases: TGTGCCAGCAGTGACGCGACAGTATACAATGAGCAGTTCTTC.

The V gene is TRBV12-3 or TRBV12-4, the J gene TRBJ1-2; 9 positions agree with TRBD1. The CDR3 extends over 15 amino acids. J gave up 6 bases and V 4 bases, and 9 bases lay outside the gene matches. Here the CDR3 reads CASSSWDRVADGYTF. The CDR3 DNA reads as TGTGCCAGCAGTTCCTGGGACAGGGTTGCGGATGGCTACACCTTC.

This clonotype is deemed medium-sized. The chain's CDR3 is CASSYGEGEQYF. CDR3 coding DNA: TGTGCCAGCAGTTACGGGGAAGGCGAGCAGTACTTC. The chain carries TRBV6-5 and TRBJ2-7; D is ambiguous. The CDR3 is made up of 12 amino acids. Per germline, CDR1 MNHEY and CDR2 SVGAGI. V was shortened by 2 bases and J by 6 bases, with 8 bases between the two germline ends.

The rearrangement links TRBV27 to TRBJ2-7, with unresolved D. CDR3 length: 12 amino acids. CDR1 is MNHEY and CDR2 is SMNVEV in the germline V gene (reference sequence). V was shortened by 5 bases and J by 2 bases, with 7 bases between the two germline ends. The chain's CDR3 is CASSPRPYEQYF. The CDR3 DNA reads TGTGCCAGCAGTCCCCGGCCCTACGAGCAGTACTTC.

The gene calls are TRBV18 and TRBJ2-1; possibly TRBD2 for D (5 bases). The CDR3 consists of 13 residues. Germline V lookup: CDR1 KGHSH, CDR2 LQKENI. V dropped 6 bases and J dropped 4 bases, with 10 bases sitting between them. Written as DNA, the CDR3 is TGTGCCAGCTCGGAGGTCGGGTACAATGAGCAGTTCTTC. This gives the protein CASSEVGYNEQFF.

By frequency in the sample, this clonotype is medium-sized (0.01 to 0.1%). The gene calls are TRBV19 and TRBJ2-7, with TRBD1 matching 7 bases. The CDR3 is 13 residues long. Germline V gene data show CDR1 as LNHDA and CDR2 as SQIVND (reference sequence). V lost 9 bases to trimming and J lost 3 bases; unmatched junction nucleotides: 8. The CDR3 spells CASHRQGDYEQYF. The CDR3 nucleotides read TGTGCCAGCCACCGACAGGGTGACTACGAGCAGTACTTC.

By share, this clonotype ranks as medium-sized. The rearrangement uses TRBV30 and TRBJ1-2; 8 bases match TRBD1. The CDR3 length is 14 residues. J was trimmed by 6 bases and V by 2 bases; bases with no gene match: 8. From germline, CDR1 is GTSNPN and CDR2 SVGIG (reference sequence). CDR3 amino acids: CAWSPRGDRHGYTF. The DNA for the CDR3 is TGTGCCTGGAGTCCACGCGGGGACAGGCATGGCTACACCTTC.

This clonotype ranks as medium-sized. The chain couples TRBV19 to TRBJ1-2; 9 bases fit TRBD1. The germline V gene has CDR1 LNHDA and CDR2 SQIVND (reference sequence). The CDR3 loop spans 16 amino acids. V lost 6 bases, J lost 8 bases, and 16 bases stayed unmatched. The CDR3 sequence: CASRADRTGDRRGYTF. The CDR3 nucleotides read TGTGCCAGTAGAGCCGACCGGACAGGGGATCGTCGAGGCTACACCTTC.

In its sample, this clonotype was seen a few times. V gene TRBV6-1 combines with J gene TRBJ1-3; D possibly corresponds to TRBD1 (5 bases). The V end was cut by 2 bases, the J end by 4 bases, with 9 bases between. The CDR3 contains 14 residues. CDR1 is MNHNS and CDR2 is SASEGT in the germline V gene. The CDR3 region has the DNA TGTGCCAGCAGTGAACGGGGCAGGGGAAACACCATATATTTT. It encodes CASSERGRGNTIYF.

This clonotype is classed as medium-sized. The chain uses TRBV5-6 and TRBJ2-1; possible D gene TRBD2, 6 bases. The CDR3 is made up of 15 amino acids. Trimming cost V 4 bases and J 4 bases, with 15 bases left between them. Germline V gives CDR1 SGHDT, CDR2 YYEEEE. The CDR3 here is CASSQEGRAYNEQFF. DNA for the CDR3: TGTGCCAGCAGCCAGGAGGGCCGCGCATACAATGAGCAGTTCTTC.

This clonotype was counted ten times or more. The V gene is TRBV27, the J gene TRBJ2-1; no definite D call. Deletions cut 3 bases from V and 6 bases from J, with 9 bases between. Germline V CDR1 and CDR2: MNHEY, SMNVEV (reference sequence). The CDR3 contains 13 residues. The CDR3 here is CASSLGLANEQFF. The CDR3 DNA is TGTGCCAGCAGTTTGGGCTTGGCCAATGAGCAGTTCTTC.

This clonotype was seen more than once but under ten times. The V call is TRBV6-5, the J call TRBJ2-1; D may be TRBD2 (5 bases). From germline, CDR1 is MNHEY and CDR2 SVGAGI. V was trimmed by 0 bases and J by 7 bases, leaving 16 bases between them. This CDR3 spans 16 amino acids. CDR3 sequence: CASSYSRTAGPNEQFF. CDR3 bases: TGTGCCAGCAGTTACTCCCGGACCGCGGGCCCTAATGAGCAGTTCTTC.

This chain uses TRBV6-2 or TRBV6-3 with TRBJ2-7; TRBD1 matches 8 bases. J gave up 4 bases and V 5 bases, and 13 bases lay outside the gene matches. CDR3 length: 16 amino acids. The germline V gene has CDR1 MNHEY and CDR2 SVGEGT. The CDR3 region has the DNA TGTGCCAGCAGTGCCCTACCGATTGGACAGGGTTACGAGCAGTACTTC. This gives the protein CASSALPIGQGYEQYF.

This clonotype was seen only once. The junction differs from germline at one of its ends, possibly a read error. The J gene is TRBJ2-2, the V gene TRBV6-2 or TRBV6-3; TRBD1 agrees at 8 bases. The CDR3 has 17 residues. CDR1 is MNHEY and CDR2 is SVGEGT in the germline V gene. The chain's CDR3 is CASSYSPLQGVTEELFF. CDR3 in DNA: TGTGCCAGCAGTTACTCCCCATTACAGGGGGTAACCGAGGAGCTGTTTTTT.

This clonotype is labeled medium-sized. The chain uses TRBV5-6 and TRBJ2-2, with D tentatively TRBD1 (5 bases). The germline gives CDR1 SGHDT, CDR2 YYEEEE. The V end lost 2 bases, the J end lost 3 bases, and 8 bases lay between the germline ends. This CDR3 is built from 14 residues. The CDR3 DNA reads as TGTGCCAGCAGCTTTTTAGGGGACACCGGGGAGCTGTTTTTT. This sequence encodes CASSFLGDTGELFF.

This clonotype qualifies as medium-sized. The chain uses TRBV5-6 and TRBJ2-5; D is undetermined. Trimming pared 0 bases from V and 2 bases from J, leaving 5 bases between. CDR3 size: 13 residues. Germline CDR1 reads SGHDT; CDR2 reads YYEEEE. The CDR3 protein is CASSLGKQETQYF. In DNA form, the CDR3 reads TGTGCCAGCAGCTTGGGGAAGCAAGAGACCCAGTACTTC.

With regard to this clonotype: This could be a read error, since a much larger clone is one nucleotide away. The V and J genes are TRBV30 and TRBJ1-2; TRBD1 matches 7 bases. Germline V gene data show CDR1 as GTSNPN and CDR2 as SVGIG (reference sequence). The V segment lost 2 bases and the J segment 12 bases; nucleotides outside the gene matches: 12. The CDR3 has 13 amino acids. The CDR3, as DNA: TGTGCCTGGAGTACCCAGGGGGACAGAGGCAACACCTTC. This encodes CAWSTQGDRGNTF. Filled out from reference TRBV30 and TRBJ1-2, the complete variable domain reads SQTIHQWPATLVQPVGSPLSLECTVEGTSNPNLYWYRQAAGRGLQLLFYSVGIGQISSEVPQNLSASRPQDRQFILSSKKLLLSDSGFYLCAWSTQGDRGNTFGSGTRLTVV.

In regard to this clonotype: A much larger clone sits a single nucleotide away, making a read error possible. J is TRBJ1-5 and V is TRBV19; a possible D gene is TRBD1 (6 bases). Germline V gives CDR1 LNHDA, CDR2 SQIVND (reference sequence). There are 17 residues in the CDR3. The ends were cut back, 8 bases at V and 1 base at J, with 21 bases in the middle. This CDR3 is CASGGGAVVASNQPQHF. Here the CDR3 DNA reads TGTGCCAGTGGTGGGGGGGCCGTCGTTGCGAGCAATCAGCCCCAGCATTTT.

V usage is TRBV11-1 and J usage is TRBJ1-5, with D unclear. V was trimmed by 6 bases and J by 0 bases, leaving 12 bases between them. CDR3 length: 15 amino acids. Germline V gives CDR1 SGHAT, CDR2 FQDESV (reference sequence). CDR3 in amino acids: CASSLTTDSNQPQHF. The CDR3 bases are TGTGCCAGCAGTTTGACAACGGATAGCAATCAGCCCCAGCATTTT.

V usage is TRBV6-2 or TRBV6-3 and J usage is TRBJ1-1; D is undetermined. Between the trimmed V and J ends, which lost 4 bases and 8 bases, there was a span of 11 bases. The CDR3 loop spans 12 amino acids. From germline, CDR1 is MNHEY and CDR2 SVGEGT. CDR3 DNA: TGTGCCAGCAGTTCCCGGACCACGGAAGCTTTCTTT. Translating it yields CASSSRTTEAFF.

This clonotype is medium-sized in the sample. The CDR3 sequence: CAWIPLGTTPEAFF. The CDR3 DNA is TGTGCCTGGATACCGTTGGGGACAACCCCTGAAGCTTTCTTT. This chain links TRBV30 with TRBJ1-1; a weak D match, TRBD1 (6 bases). Germline V gives CDR1 GTSNPN, CDR2 SVGIG (reference sequence). This CDR3 comprises 14 residues. V was shortened by 4 bases and J by 6 bases, with 18 bases between the two germline ends.

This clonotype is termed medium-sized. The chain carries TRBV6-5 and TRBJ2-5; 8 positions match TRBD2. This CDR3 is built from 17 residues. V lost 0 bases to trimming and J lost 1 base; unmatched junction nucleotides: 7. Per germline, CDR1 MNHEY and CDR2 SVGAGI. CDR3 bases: TGTGCCAGCAGTTACTCGACGGGCGGGGGGCTCCAAGAGACCCAGTACTTC. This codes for CASSYSTGGGLQETQYF.

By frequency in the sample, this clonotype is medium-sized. The CDR3 region is CASRSGLAAYEQFF. The CDR3 nucleotides are TGTGCCAGCCGTTCGGGGTTAGCGGCCTATGAGCAGTTCTTC. The rearrangement links TRBV6-5 to TRBJ2-1; tentatively, D is TRBD2 (6 bases). V lost 8 bases to trimming and J lost 8 bases, with 19 bases between them. The V gene's germline CDR1 is MNHEY and CDR2 SVGAGI. The CDR3 has 14 amino acids.

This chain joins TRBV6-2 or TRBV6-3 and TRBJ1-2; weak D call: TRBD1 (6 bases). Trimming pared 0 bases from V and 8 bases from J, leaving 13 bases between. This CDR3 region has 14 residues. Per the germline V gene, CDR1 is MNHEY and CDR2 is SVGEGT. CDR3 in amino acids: CASSYSGGISGYTF. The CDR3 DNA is TGTGCCAGCAGTTACTCAGGGGGAATCAGCGGCTACACCTTC.

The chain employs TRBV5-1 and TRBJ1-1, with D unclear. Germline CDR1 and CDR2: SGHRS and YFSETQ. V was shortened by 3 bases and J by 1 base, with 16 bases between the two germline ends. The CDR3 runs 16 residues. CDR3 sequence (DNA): TGCGCCAGCAGCTCCCGCGCGGACTCCCCGAACACTGAAGCTTTCTTT. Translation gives CASSSRADSPNTEAFF.

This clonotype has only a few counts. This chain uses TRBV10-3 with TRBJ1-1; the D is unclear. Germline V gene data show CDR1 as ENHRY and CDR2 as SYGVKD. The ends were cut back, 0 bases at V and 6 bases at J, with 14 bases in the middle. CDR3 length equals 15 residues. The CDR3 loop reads CAISESAGMGSEAFF. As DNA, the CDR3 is TGTGCCATCAGTGAGTCGGCGGGGATGGGGTCTGAAGCTTTCTTT.